A single sample is the source of the 27 T cell receptor beta chains below, sequenced in a study of T cell repertoires in ileal Crohn's disease. Assay: immunoSEQ multiplex PCR; the TCRdb copy retains only in-frame clones and omits some. The sample lists 13,000 or so clones; less than 80% were seen once. The time point here: inflamed ileum from the surgical specimen. Input material: ileal tissue. These receptors all come from an adult with Crohn's disease.

The V call is TRBV6-5, the J call TRBJ1-4; D is uncertain. Deletions cut 0 bases from V and 5 bases from J, with 4 bases between. The CDR3 has 13 residues. Germline CDR1 is MNHEY and CDR2 is SVGAGI. CDR3 in amino acids: CASSYSNNEKLFF. The DNA for the CDR3 is TGTGCCAGCAGTTACTCGAACAATGAAAAACTGTTTTTT.

The rearrangement links TRBV5-4 to TRBJ1-6; 10 bases map to TRBD1. V lost 1 base and J lost 8; bases outside the gene matches: 6. The CDR3 consists of 16 residues. Germline CDR1 is SGHNT and CDR2 is YYREEE (reference sequence). CDR3 in DNA: TGTGCCAGCAGCTTGATGGGGACAGGGGTAGATTCACCCCTCCACTTT. This encodes CASSLMGTGVDSPLHF.

This clone showed up just a few times. The chain has TRBV6-4 and TRBJ1-2, with D perhaps TRBD1 (5 bases). The CDR3 is 14 amino acids. Germline V gene lookup returns CDR1 MRHNA and CDR2 SNTAGT. The ends were cut back, 5 bases at V and 4 bases at J, with 14 bases in the middle. The DNA of the CDR3 is TGTGCCAGCAGTCCGGGACCTAGGGCCTATGGCTACACCTTC. It is translated as CASSPGPRAYGYTF.

This clone was detected only a few times. The chain is built from TRBV6-6 and TRBJ1-6, with 7 bases identical to TRBD1. From germline, CDR1 is MNHNY and CDR2 SVGAGI (reference sequence). With V trimmed by 0 bases and J by 7 bases, 3 bases remained unmatched. The CDR3 loop spans 15 amino acids. The CDR3 loop reads CASSYSETGNSPLHF. The CDR3 bases are TGTGCCAGCAGTTACTCGGAGACAGGGAATTCACCCCTCCACTTT.

The rearrangement joins TRBV5-1 to TRBJ1-1, with D hard to call. The V end was cut by 1 base, the J end by 2 bases, with 6 bases between. Per the germline V gene, CDR1 is SGHRS and CDR2 is YFSETQ. This CDR3 has 13 amino acids. The DNA for the CDR3 is TGCGCCAGCAGCTTGACGGTAAACACTGAAGCTTTCTTT. It yields the protein CASSLTVNTEAFF.

The gene calls are TRBV7-2 and TRBJ2-3, with D hard to call. V was trimmed by 1 base and J by 2 bases, leaving 10 bases between them. CDR1 and CDR2 (germline): SGHTA, FQGNSA. CDR3 size: 15 residues. CDR3 sequence reads: CASSLEWQITDTQYF. The DNA for the CDR3 is TGTGCCAGCAGCTTAGAGTGGCAGATCACAGATACGCAGTATTTT.

The chain couples TRBV7-3 to TRBJ2-5, with D unresolved. Germline-derived CDR1 and CDR2 are SGHTA and FQGTGA. The CDR3 extends over 13 amino acids. Trimming took 2 bases from V and 1 from J, leaving 5 bases between them. The CDR3: CASSLGRQETQYF. The CDR3 nucleotides read TGTGCCAGCAGCTTAGGACGCCAAGAGACCCAGTACTTC. Full variable domain (rest looked up from reference TRBV7-3 and TRBJ2-5): GAGVSQTPSNKVTEKGKYVELRCDPISGHTALYWYRQSLGQGPEFLIYFQGTGAADDSGLPNDRFFAVRPEGSVSTLKIQRTERGDSAVYLCASSLGRQETQYFGPGTRLLVL.

V is TRBV6-4 and J is TRBJ1-2; D gene unclear. Germline CDR1 reads MRHNA; CDR2 reads SNTAGT. CDR3 size: 16 residues. Trimming left V 5 bases short and J 1 base short, with 17 bases between. This CDR3 is CASSPTPSGVNYGYTF. DNA of the CDR3: TGTGCCAGCAGTCCGACCCCCTCCGGGGTTAACTATGGCTACACCTTC.

This clone has just one count. The chain links TRBV30 to TRBJ2-3; 8 bases fit TRBD2. The CDR3 is made up of 14 amino acids. V lost 8 bases to trimming and J lost 6 bases; unmatched junction nucleotides: 13. Germline CDR1 is GTSNPN and CDR2 is SVGIG (reference sequence). Here the CDR3 reads CAASGGGGWDTQYF. The CDR3 nucleotides are TGTGCCGCCTCCGGCGGCGGGGGGTGGGATACGCAGTATTTT.

The genes are TRBV5-1 and TRBJ2-7; tentatively, D is TRBD1 or TRBD2 (7 bases each). Germline V gene sequence: CDR1 SGHRS, CDR2 YFSETQ. The CDR3 totals 17 residues. Deletions cut 4 bases from V and 2 bases from J, with 22 bases between. CDR3 protein: CASSPPPFRGGPYEQYF. DNA of the CDR3: TGCGCCAGCAGCCCGCCCCCCTTCAGGGGGGGGCCCTACGAGCAGTACTTC.

The chain has TRBV5-4 and TRBJ1-3; the match to TRBD1 covers 7 bases. J gave up 0 bases and V 0 bases, and 12 bases lay outside the gene matches. Germline values: CDR1 SGHNT, CDR2 YYREEE (reference sequence). The CDR3 runs 19 residues. CDR3 sequence: CASSLGLGGQASSGNTIYF. The CDR3, as DNA: TGTGCCAGCAGCTTGGGTCTCGGAGGACAGGCTAGCTCTGGAAACACCATATATTTT.

The rearrangement links TRBV16 to TRBJ2-7, with a tentative D call TRBD2 (7 bases). The CDR3 extends over 15 amino acids. Trimming removed 4 bases at V and 3 bases at J, with 16 bases between. Germline CDR1 KGHSY, CDR2 FQNENV. CDR3 bases: TGTGCCAGCAGCCGCGGGGGCCTCGGAGGCTACGAGCAGTACTTC. Encoded protein: CASSRGGLGGYEQYF. The entire variable domain, with the rest obtained from reference TRBV16 and TRBJ2-7, is as follows: GEEVAQTPKHLVRGEGQKAKLYCAPIKGHSYVFWYQQVLKNEFKFLISFQNENVFDETGMPKERFSAKCLPNSPCSLEIQATKLEDSAVYFCASSRGGLGGYEQYFGPGTRLTVT.

The chain uses TRBV10-2 and TRBJ1-4; D might be TRBD1 (6 bases). The V gene lost 3 bases and the J gene lost 3 bases, with 23 bases spanning the gap. Germline assignment: CDR1 WSHSY and CDR2 SAAADI. CDR3 size: 19 residues. CDR3 amino acids: CASSDRVWRGTIANEKLFF. In nucleotides, the CDR3 is TGCGCCAGCAGTGATCGTGTATGGAGGGGGACGATTGCTAATGAAAAACTGTTTTTT.

The V gene is TRBV19, the J gene TRBJ2-1; D is perhaps TRBD1 (5 bases). CDR1 and CDR2 (germline): LNHDA, SQIVND (reference sequence). CDR3 length equals 15 residues. The germline V and J ends were trimmed by 3 bases and 5 bases, with 14 bases remaining between them. This CDR3 is CASSILQGSHNEQFF. As DNA, the CDR3 is TGTGCCAGTAGTATCCTGCAGGGTAGTCACAATGAGCAGTTCTTC.

The chain recombines TRBV19 with TRBJ2-7, with D perhaps TRBD2 (5 bases). CDR1 and CDR2 from the germline V gene are LNHDA and SQIVND (reference sequence). With 1 base removed from V and 6 bases from J, the gap between germline ends came to 10 bases. The CDR3 loop spans 13 amino acids. The chain's CDR3 is CASSIVEGSEQYF. The CDR3 nucleotides read TGTGCCAGTAGTATAGTTGAGGGATCCGAGCAGTACTTC.

This chain connects TRBV7-6 to TRBJ1-5; TRBD1 agrees at 8 bases. This CDR3 has 18 amino acids. J gave up 4 bases and V 3 bases, and 14 bases lay outside the gene matches. CDR1 is SGHVS and CDR2 is FNYEAQ in the germline V gene. CDR3 bases: TGTGCCAGCAGCTTTCGATGGGGCACGGACAGGGATAATCAGCCCCAGCATTTT. This encodes CASSFRWGTDRDNQPQHF.

The chain has TRBV10-3 and TRBJ1-5, with TRBD1 as a possible D gene (5 bases). V lost 2 bases and J 0 bases, leaving 14 bases between the germline ends. CDR1 is ENHRY, CDR2 SYGVKD, per germline. The CDR3 covers 17 residues. The CDR3 DNA sequence: TGTGCCATCAGTGAGGGCAGGGCCCATTATAGCAATCAGCCCCAGCATTTT. It codes for CAISEGRAHYSNQPQHF.

Here the CDR3 reads CSGSQGGNTEAFF. CDR3 DNA: TGCAGCGGATCCCAGGGGGGTAATACTGAAGCTTTCTTT. V and J are TRBV29-1 and TRBJ1-1, with 7 bases matching TRBD1. Germline CDR1 is SQVTM and CDR2 is ANQGSEA. After removal of 7 bases from V and 5 bases from J, the junction contained 10 bases not matched to a gene. The CDR3 spans 13 residues.

The chain's CDR3 is CAWKTENTEAFF. CDR3 nucleotides: TGTGCCTGGAAGACAGAGAACACTGAAGCTTTCTTT. This rearrangement joins TRBV30 to TRBJ1-1; the D gene is possibly TRBD1 (5 bases). Deletions cut 4 bases from V and 1 base from J, with 7 bases between. The CDR3 contains 12 residues. Germline-derived CDR1 and CDR2 are GTSNPN and SVGIG (reference sequence).

This clone has only a few counts. The J gene is TRBJ1-5, the V gene TRBV4-1; TRBD1 aligns across 9 bases. Germline CDR1 MGHRA, CDR2 YSYEKL. The CDR3 covers 13 residues. Trimming cost V 9 bases and J 7 bases; bases outside gene matches: 7. CDR3 region: CASGTGLLQPQHF. CDR3 bases: TGCGCCAGTGGGACAGGGCTGTTGCAGCCCCAGCATTTT.

This rearrangement joins TRBV2 to TRBJ2-7; D unclear. Germline V lookup: CDR1 SNHLY, CDR2 FYNNEI. The CDR3 spans 12 residues. Trimming left V 3 bases short and J 1 base short, with 4 bases between. This chain's CDR3 is CASSDTSYEQYF. Here the CDR3 DNA reads TGTGCCAGCAGTGACACATCCTACGAGCAGTACTTC. The complete variable domain, with remaining parts taken from reference TRBV2 and TRBJ2-7, reads EPEVTQTPSHQVTQMGQEVILRCVPISNHLYFYWYRQILGQKVEFLVSFYNNEISEKSEIFDDQFSVERPDGSNFTLKIRSTKLEDSAMYFCASSDTSYEQYFGPGTRLTVT.

In this sample, this clone turned up a few times. The J gene is TRBJ1-2, the V gene TRBV6-1, with D tentatively TRBD1 (6 bases). This CDR3 is 13 amino acids long. V was shortened by 6 bases and J by 3 bases, with 11 bases between the two germline ends. In germline, CDR1 is MNHNS, CDR2 SASEGT. CDR3 sequence reads: CASRVGQYYGYTF. The CDR3 nucleotides are TGTGCCAGCAGAGTAGGACAGTACTATGGCTACACCTTC.

This clone appeared once. The chain employs TRBV6-6 and TRBJ1-2; D is ambiguous. The CDR3 sequence is 15 residues long. In germline, CDR1 is MNHNY, CDR2 SVGAGI (reference sequence). V was shortened by 2 bases and J by 2 bases, with 12 bases between the two germline ends. The CDR3 sequence is CASSYLRTDNYGYTF. The CDR3, as DNA: TGTGCCAGCAGTTACCTTCGGACGGACAACTATGGCTACACCTTC.

This chain joins TRBV7-8 and TRBJ2-3; D is possibly TRBD1 (5 bases). CDR3 length equals 13 residues. Trimming took 3 bases from V and 6 from J, leaving 10 bases between them. CDR1 is SGHVS and CDR2 is FQNEAQ in the germline V gene. The CDR3 loop is CASSFDRGDTQYF. Written as DNA, the CDR3 is TGTGCCAGCAGCTTTGACAGAGGCGATACGCAGTATTTT. The full variable domain, its missing parts supplied by reference TRBV7-8 and TRBJ2-3, is GAGVSQSPRYKVAKRGQDVALRCDPISGHVSLFWYQQALGQGPEFLTYFQNEAQLDKSGLPSDRFFAERPEGSVSTLKIQRTQQEDSAVYLCASSFDRGDTQYFGPGTRLTVL.

The chain carries TRBV25-1 and TRBJ2-3, with 9 positions matching TRBD1. The germline CDR1 and CDR2 sequences are MGHDK and SYGVNS. CDR3 length: 17 amino acids. The trim removed 4 bases at V and 5 bases at J, leaving 13 bases unmatched. The CDR3 loop reads CASSGDISGTGLDTQYF. As DNA, the CDR3 is TGTGCCAGCAGTGGAGATATAAGCGGGACAGGGTTAGATACGCAGTATTTT. Full variable domain (outside the CDR3, taken from reference TRBV25-1 and TRBJ2-3): EADIYQTPRYLVIGTGKKITLECSQTMGHDKMYWYQQDPGMELHLIHYSYGVNSTEKGDLSSESTVSRIRTEHFPLTLESARPSHTSQYLCASSGDISGTGLDTQYFGPGTRLTVL.

The V and J genes are TRBV7-9 and TRBJ2-5; D not certain. Between the trimmed V and J ends, which lost 4 bases and 2 bases, there was a span of 14 bases. The germline gives CDR1 SEHNR, CDR2 FQNEAQ (reference sequence). This CDR3 contains 15 residues. This chain's CDR3 is CASSSGGRKQETQYF. The CDR3, as DNA: TGTGCCAGCAGCTCCGGTGGGCGCAAACAAGAGACCCAGTACTTC.

On this clone itself: A read error may account for a junction end that differs from germline. The chain employs TRBV6-5 and TRBJ1-3, with TRBD1 as a possible D gene (6 bases). This CDR3 has 15 residues. Germline-derived CDR1 and CDR2 are MNHEY and SVGAGI. CDR3 in amino acids: CASCVRQVSGSTIYF. The CDR3 nucleotides read TGTGCCAGTTGTGTGCGACAGGTCTCTGGAAGCACCATATATTTT.